A single sample gave rise to the 7 T cell receptor beta chains below, sequenced in a study of tumor-infiltrating lymphocytes in primary liver carcinoma. The researchers produced TCR beta cDNA from 500 to 550 ng total RNA with a constant-region primer. Libraries covering TCR beta were generated through three nested multiplex PCR rounds (using a slightly modified ARM-PCR). A C-beta reverse primer was combined with TRBV1-TRBV30 forward primers in the first two PCR rounds, and each round had approximately 10 cycles. TCRdb passed the multiplex PCR reads through MiXCR, listing each CDR3 protein once. The sample carries about 44,000 distinct CDR3 sequences, roughly 75% recorded once. Co-extraction yielded RNA and DNA from roughly 21-30 mg of unsorted bulk tissue. The specimen was tumor-adjacent normal liver tissue. Source of these receptors: a woman aged 25 to 39 with primary liver carcinoma and hepatitis B virus infection.

Remarks on this clonotype: The junction departs from germline at one end; a sequencing error may be responsible. The chain links TRBV5-1 to TRBJ2-3; the D gene could be TRBD1 or TRBD2 (5 bases each). Per the germline V gene, CDR1 is SGHRS and CDR2 is YFSETQ. CDR3 size: 13 residues. The CDR3 DNA reads as TGCCCCAGCAAACGGGGCGTCGGAGACACGCAGTATTTT. Translating gives CPSKRGVGDTQYF. The full variable domain, completed using reference TRBV5-1 and TRBJ2-3, is KAGVTQTPRYLIKTRGQQVTLSCSPISGHRSVSWYQQTPGQGLQFLFEYFSETQRNKGNFPGRFSGRQFSNSRSEMNVSTLELGDSALYLCPSKRGVGDTQYFGPGTRLTVL.

In its sample, this clonotype is large. The chain is built from TRBV11-2 and TRBJ2-7, with unresolved D. CDR3 length: 12 residues. The germline gives CDR1 SGHAT, CDR2 FQNNGV. Trimming stripped 4 bases from V and 3 bases from J, with 7 bases between. CDR3 sequence: CASSSYDYEQYF. CDR3 in DNA: TGTGCCAGCAGCTCCTACGACTACGAGCAGTACTTC.

This clonotype was counted a single time. This chain joins TRBV30 and TRBJ1-1; the match to TRBD1 covers 7 bases. In germline, CDR1 is GTSNPN, CDR2 SVGIG (reference sequence). Trimming at V came to 0 bases and at J to 3 bases, leaving 7 bases not matched to a gene. The CDR3 is made up of 15 amino acids. The CDR3 nucleotides read TGTGCCTGGAGTGTCTCGGGACAGCTAGACACTGAAGCTTTCTTT. This translates into CAWSVSGQLDTEAFF.

The chain employs TRBV28 and TRBJ2-7, with D perhaps matching TRBD2 (6 bases). Deletions cut 3 bases from V and 4 bases from J, with 16 bases between. This CDR3 has 15 residues. CDR1 and CDR2 from the germline V gene are MDHEN and SYDVKM. The CDR3 loop is CASSLHPQGLYEQYF. CDR3 bases: TGTGCCAGCAGTTTGCACCCCCAGGGACTTTACGAGCAGTACTTC.

This clonotype occurred once. This chain links TRBV4-2 with TRBJ2-3; no clear D. This CDR3 is 13 amino acids long. Germline V CDR1 and CDR2: LGHNA, YNFKEQ. The V end lost 7 bases, the J end lost 0 bases, and 8 bases lay between the germline ends. The CDR3 is CASNHVSTDTQYF. Here the CDR3 DNA reads TGTGCCAGCAACCACGTAAGCACAGATACGCAGTATTTT.

The chain carries TRBV28 and TRBJ2-7; tentatively, D is TRBD1 (5 bases). CDR1 MDHEN and CDR2 SYDVKM come from the germline V gene. CDR3 length equals 16 residues. Between the trimmed V and J ends, which lost 1 base and 3 bases, there was a span of 16 bases. This chain's CDR3 is CASSLSTGRQHYEQYF. CDR3 coding DNA: TGTGCCAGCAGTTTATCGACCGGCAGACAGCACTACGAGCAGTACTTC.

With respect to this clonotype: One junction end does not reproduce the germline sequence, and a read error may be involved. The chain employs TRBV4-2 and TRBJ2-1; 9 positions agree with TRBD2. Germline CDR1 LGHNA, CDR2 YNFKEQ. The CDR3 is 17 residues long. CDR3 in DNA: TGTGTCAGCGGCCACCATATTGCGGGAGGGTCCAGAGGTGAGCAGTTCTTC. This encodes CVSGHHIAGGSRGEQFF.